The clone carrying this T cell receptor (beta chain) appeared a few times. This CDR3 has 13 amino acids. The record originates from a study of T cell responses to AZD1222 COVID-19 vaccine. Produced via immunoSEQ multiplex PCR; TCRdb's table is partial and in-frame only. The data contain roughly 200,000 clones, over 80% of them singletons. This receptor was taken from an adult in good health. Source: peripheral blood, taken on day 0 of AZD1222 vaccination. The chain uses TRBV21-1 and TRBJ1-6. TRBV21-1 is a known pseudogene. The CDR3 nucleotides are TGTGCCCGGGAGGGGACTTATAATTCACCCCTCCACTTT. Translating gives CAREGTYNSPLHF.